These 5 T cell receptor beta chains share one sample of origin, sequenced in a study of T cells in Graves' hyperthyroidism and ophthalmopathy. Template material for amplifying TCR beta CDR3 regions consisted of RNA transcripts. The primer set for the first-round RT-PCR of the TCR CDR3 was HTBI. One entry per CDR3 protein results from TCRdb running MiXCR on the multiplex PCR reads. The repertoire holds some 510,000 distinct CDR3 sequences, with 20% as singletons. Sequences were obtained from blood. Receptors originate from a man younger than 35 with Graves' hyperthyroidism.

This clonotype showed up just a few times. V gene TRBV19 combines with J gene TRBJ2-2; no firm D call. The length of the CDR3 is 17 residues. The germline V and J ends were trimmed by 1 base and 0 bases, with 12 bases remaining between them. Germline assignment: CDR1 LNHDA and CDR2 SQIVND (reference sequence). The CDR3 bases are TGTGCCAGTAGTATAGTTTATCCCGCTACGAACACCGGGGAGCTGTTTTTT. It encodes CASSIVYPATNTGELFF.

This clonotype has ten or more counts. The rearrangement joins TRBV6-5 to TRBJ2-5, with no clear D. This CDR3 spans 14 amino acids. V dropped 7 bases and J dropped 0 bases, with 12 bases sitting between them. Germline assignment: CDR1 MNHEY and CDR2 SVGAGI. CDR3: CASNLPGDQETQYF. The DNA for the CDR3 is TGTGCCAGCAACCTCCCGGGTGACCAAGAGACCCAGTACTTC.

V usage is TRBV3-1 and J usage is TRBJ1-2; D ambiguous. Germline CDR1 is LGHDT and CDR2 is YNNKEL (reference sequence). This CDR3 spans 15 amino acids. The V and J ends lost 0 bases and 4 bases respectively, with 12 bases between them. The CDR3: CASSQDVSYSYGYTF. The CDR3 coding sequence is TGTGCCAGCAGCCAAGATGTGTCGTACAGCTATGGCTACACCTTC.

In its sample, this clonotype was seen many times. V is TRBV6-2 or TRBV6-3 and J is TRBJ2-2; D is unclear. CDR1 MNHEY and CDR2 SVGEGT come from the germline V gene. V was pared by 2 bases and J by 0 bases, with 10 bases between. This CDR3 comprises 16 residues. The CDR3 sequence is CASSYRGDPNTGELFF. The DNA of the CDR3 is TGTGCCAGCAGTTACCGAGGCGACCCGAACACCGGGGAGCTGTTTTTT.

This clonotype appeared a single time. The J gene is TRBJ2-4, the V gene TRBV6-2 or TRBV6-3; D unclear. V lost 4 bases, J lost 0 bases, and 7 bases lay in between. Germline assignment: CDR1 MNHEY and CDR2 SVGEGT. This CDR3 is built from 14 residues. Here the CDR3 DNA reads TGTGCCAGCAGTTCACCGCTAGCCAAAAACATTCAGTACTTC. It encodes CASSSPLAKNIQYF.